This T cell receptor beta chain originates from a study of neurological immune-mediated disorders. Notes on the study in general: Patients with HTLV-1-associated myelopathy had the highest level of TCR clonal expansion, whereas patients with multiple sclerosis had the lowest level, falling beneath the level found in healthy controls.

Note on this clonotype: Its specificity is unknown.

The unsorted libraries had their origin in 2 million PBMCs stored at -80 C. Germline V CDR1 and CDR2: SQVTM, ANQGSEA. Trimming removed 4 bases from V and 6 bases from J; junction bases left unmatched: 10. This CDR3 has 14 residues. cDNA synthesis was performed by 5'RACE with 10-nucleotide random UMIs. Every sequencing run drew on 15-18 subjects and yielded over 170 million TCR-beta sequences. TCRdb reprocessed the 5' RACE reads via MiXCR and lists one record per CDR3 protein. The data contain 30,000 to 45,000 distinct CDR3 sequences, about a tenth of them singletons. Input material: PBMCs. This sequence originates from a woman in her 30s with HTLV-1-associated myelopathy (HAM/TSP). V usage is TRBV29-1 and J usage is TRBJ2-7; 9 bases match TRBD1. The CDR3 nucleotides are TGCAGCGTTGCGCCGGGACAGGGACGGCCCGAGCAGTACTTC. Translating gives CSVAPGQGRPEQYF.